This entry concerns a single T cell receptor (beta chain). Its antigen is as yet unknown. The PCR had 60 Vbeta and 13 Jbeta primers. Method: immunoSEQ multiplex PCR; TCRdb's copy keeps in-frame clones and lacks some. The sample records fewer than 250,000 clones, around 83% being singletons. The sample originates from a study of cytomegalovirus exposure and HLA in healthy donors. Study-level background: Of fewer than 450 genotyped donors, about 80% clustered with self-reported Caucasian donors. Study results and caveats: Other equally common chains were less clonally expanded than HLA-associated TCR beta chains, a later analysis showed. Presence/absence comparisons presumed near-even sequencing depth among donors.

The CDR3 length is 17 residues. V was trimmed by 0 bases and J by 2 bases, leaving 15 bases between them. Germline-derived CDR1 and CDR2 are SGHDN and FVKESK. Sequencing was carried out using PBMCs. This chain connects TRBV14 to TRBJ2-3; possible D gene TRBD2, 5 bases. This TCR was sampled from a girl aged 10-17 years in good health and CMV-seronegative. CDR3 nucleotide sequence: TGTGCCAGCAGCCAAGATGCAGGTACGGGGATCACAGATACGCAGTATTTT. Translating it yields CASSQDAGTGITDTQYF.